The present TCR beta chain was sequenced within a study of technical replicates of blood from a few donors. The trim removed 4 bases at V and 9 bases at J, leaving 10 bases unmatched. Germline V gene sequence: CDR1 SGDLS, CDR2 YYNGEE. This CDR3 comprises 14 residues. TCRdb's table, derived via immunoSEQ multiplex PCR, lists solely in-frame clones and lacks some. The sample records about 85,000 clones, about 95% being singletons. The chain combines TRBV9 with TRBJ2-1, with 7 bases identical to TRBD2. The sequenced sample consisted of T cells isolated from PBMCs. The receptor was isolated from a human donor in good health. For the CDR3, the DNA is TGTGCCAGCAGCCCAAACCTCTCGGGGGGTGAGCAGTTCTTC. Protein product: CASSPNLSGGEQFF.